Below, 27 T cell receptor beta chains from the same sample are listed, as sequenced in a study of blood T cell repertoires in COVID-19 (TCRdb year 2020). Library generation was performed with the immunoSEQ multiplex PCR assay. The table comes from immuneACCESS by way of TCRdb, which keeps in-frame sequences with V and J called. Part of the clones is missing from these tables; in studies checked, under half for an unresolved V gene and the rest for unknown reasons. For this sample the table gives roughly 70,000 clones, of which roughly 72% were detected only once. The top ten constitute 14% to 15% of the sample. The sample taken for sequencing was peripheral blood. Every receptor here comes from a man in his sixties with COVID-19, enrolled during active disease.

This clone has only a few counts. The chain carries TRBV28 and TRBJ1-5; D may be TRBD1 (5 bases). V lost 6 bases, J lost 0 bases, and 12 bases lay in between. The CDR3 runs to 15 residues. Per germline, CDR1 MDHEN and CDR2 SYDVKM. This CDR3 is CASRPGTLSNQPQHF. CDR3 sequence (DNA): TGTGCCAGCAGACCCGGGACTCTTAGCAATCAGCCCCAGCATTTT.

V usage is TRBV2 and J usage is TRBJ1-1; 10 nucleotides align to TRBD1. Germline trimming cut 6 bases from V and 5 bases from J; bases unmatched to any gene: 9. The CDR3 spans 15 residues. Germline lookup yields CDR1 SNHLY and CDR2 FYNNEI. The CDR3 loop is CASRPLGQGKTEAFF. The CDR3 nucleotides read TGTGCCAGCAGACCGCTGGGACAGGGGAAAACTGAAGCTTTCTTT.

This clone was seen only once. The CDR3 sequence is CASGREAANTGELFF. In DNA form, the CDR3 reads TGTGCCAGCGGGCGGGAGGCAGCGAACACCGGGGAGCTGTTTTTT. J is TRBJ2-2 and V is TRBV7-2, with 8 bases that match TRBD2. Germline values: CDR1 SGHTA, CDR2 FQGNSA. After removal of 8 bases from V and 0 bases from J, the junction contained 5 bases not matched to a gene. The CDR3 has 15 amino acids. Using reference TRBV7-2 and TRBJ2-2 for the parts outside the CDR3, the full variable domain is GAGVSQSPSNKVTEKGKDVELRCDPISGHTALYWYRQSLGQGLEFLIYFQGNSAPDKSGLPSDRFSAERTGGSVSTLTIQRTQQEDSAVYLCASGREAANTGELFFGEGSRLTVL.

The chain couples TRBV4-1 to TRBJ2-3, with no clear D. The CDR3 has 13 residues. Trimming pared 0 bases from V and 3 bases from J, leaving 4 bases between. CDR1 is MGHRA and CDR2 is YSYEKL in the germline V gene. CDR3 loop: CASSQDGTDTQYF. The CDR3 bases are TGCGCCAGCAGCCAAGACGGGACAGATACGCAGTATTTT.

The V gene is TRBV11-3, the J gene TRBJ2-7, with D tentatively TRBD2 (6 bases). CDR1 SGHNT and CDR2 YENEEA come from the germline V gene. V lost 4 bases to trimming and J lost 2 bases, with 15 bases between them. The CDR3 has 15 residues. CDR3 residues: CASSSGLIAAYEQYF. DNA of the CDR3: TGTGCCAGCAGCTCCGGTCTCATAGCGGCCTACGAGCAGTACTTC.

This clone was picked up one time. The J gene is TRBJ1-1, the V gene TRBV6-5; 7 positions agree with TRBD1. CDR3 length: 15 amino acids. Per germline, CDR1 MNHEY and CDR2 SVGAGI. The V gene end was trimmed by 5 bases and the J gene end by 0 bases; junction bases not matched to a gene: 6. As DNA, the CDR3 is TGTGCCAGCAGTCCTCCGACAGGGATGAACACTGAAGCTTTCTTT. Protein sequence: CASSPPTGMNTEAFF.

This chain joins TRBV6-5 and TRBJ1-6, with 7 bases that match TRBD1. The CDR3 contains 14 residues. Trimming at V came to 7 bases and at J to 6 bases, leaving 6 bases not matched to a gene. Per germline, CDR1 MNHEY and CDR2 SVGAGI. For the CDR3, the DNA is TGTGCCAGCACAGGGGGGACTTCTAATTCACCCCTCCACTTT. Translated: CASTGGTSNSPLHF.

The chain has TRBV21-1 and TRBJ1-4; no DNA check was done on the table's D call, TRBD1. TRBV21-1 is a recognized pseudogene. The CDR3 length is 15 residues. The CDR3 region has the DNA TGTGCCAGCTCAACTACAGGGGCAACTAATGAAAAACTGTTTTTT. Translating gives CASSTTGATNEKLFF.

The sample holds a few counts of this clone. This rearrangement joins TRBV7-9 to TRBJ1-3; maybe TRBD1 (6 bases). The germline CDR1 and CDR2 sequences are SEHNR and FQNEAQ (reference sequence). The CDR3 has 17 amino acids. Trimming left V 4 bases short and J 2 bases short, with 18 bases between. CDR3 bases: TGTGCCAGCAGCTCCCGTCCCCAGGGGCTGGCTGGAAACACCATATATTTT. Its protein product is CASSSRPQGLAGNTIYF.

A few counts support this clone. The chain links TRBV10-3 to TRBJ2-6, with unresolved D. V was shortened by 10 bases and J by 1 base, with 5 bases between the two germline ends. The CDR3 loop spans 12 amino acids. The germline V gene encodes CDR1 ENHRY and CDR2 SYGVKD. DNA of the CDR3: TGTGCCACACGGTCTGGGGCCAACGTCCTGACTTTC. It encodes CATRSGANVLTF.

This clone has a handful of counts. The chain carries TRBV18 and TRBJ1-5; 7 bases line up with TRBD1. CDR1 and CDR2 (germline): KGHSH, LQKENI. V lost 2 bases, J lost 1 base, and 5 bases stayed unmatched. The CDR3 has 16 residues. The CDR3 loop is CASSPFRGQSNQPQHF. As DNA, the CDR3 is TGTGCCAGCTCACCATTCCGGGGACAGAGCAATCAGCCCCAGCATTTT.

The chain links TRBV6-1 to TRBJ1-2, with 8 bases lining up with TRBD1. The V segment lost 0 bases and the J segment 8 bases; nucleotides outside the gene matches: 11. The CDR3 totals 16 residues. Germline assignment: CDR1 MNHNS and CDR2 SASEGT. CDR3 residues: CASSEALALTGEGYTF. The CDR3 DNA is TGTGCCAGCAGTGAAGCCCTAGCCCTGACAGGGGAAGGCTACACCTTC.

The chain recombines TRBV5-3 with TRBJ1-5; tentatively, D is TRBD1 (6 bases). TRBV5-3 is classed as an ORF, of uncertain function. The CDR3 is made up of 16 amino acids. Deletions cut 6 bases from V and 0 bases from J, with 16 bases between. CDR3 sequence: CARTLGDTYSNQPQHF. The CDR3 DNA is TGTGCCAGAACGCTGGGGGACACTTATAGCAATCAGCCCCAGCATTTT.

This clone was picked up a small number of times. V is TRBV12-3 or TRBV12-4 and J is TRBJ1-1, with a weak D call TRBD1 (6 bases). CDR3 size: 11 residues. V lost 5 bases, J lost 9 bases, and 10 bases lay in between. This CDR3 reads CASSNREKAFF. The CDR3, as DNA: TGTGCCAGCAGTAACAGGGAAAAAGCTTTCTTT.

The V and J genes are TRBV6-5 and TRBJ1-1, with D unresolved. CDR1 MNHEY and CDR2 SVGAGI come from the germline V gene. The CDR3 consists of 14 residues. V was shortened by 2 bases and J by 5 bases, with 12 bases between the two germline ends. The chain's CDR3 is CASSYLARRTEAFF. The CDR3 coding sequence is TGTGCCAGCAGTTACCTGGCTCGGAGGACTGAAGCTTTCTTT.

The table lists this clone with a count of one. The chain is built from TRBV11-3 and TRBJ2-7, with D possibly being TRBD1 (6 bases). This CDR3 region has 14 residues. The germline V gene has CDR1 SGHNT and CDR2 YENEEA. Trimming pared 5 bases from V and 4 bases from J, leaving 15 bases between. The chain's CDR3 is CASSVGTITYEQYF. The CDR3 DNA sequence: TGTGCCAGCAGCGTGGGGACAATCACGTACGAGCAGTACTTC.

This clone was detected only a few times. The chain carries TRBV10-1 and TRBJ2-6; TRBD1 is a possible D gene (6 bases). This CDR3 comprises 15 residues. V lost 5 bases to trimming and J lost 0 bases, with 8 bases between them. The germline V gene has CDR1 WNHNN and CDR2 SYGVQD (reference sequence). The CDR3 protein is CASSKDSSGANVLTF. As DNA, the CDR3 is TGCGCCAGCAGTAAGGACAGCTCTGGGGCCAACGTCCTGACTTTC.

The chain recombines TRBV11-2 with TRBJ2-1, with D possibly matching TRBD2 (6 bases). The CDR3 consists of 15 residues. V lost 6 bases, J lost 2 bases, and 14 bases lay in between. In germline, CDR1 is SGHAT, CDR2 FQNNGV. The DNA of the CDR3 is TGTGCCAGCAGGCGCCTGCGGGGCCCCTACAATGAGCAGTTCTTC. Its translation: CASRRLRGPYNEQFF.

This clone has only a few counts. This chain uses TRBV28 with TRBJ1-5; tentative D call: TRBD1 (5 bases). CDR1 and CDR2 (germline): MDHEN, SYDVKM. The CDR3 sequence is 13 residues long. The V and J ends lost 3 bases and 6 bases respectively, with 9 bases between them. This CDR3 reads CASSFRRGQPQHF. The DNA for the CDR3 is TGTGCCAGCAGTTTTCGGAGGGGTCAGCCCCAGCATTTT.

The chain carries TRBV5-1 and TRBJ2-7; 10 bases are shared with TRBD1. The CDR3 runs 12 residues. Germline V gene sequence: CDR1 SGHRS, CDR2 YFSETQ. V was pared by 7 bases and J by 7 bases, with 5 bases of the junction left unmatched. The CDR3 spells CASGTGEGEQYF. For the CDR3, the DNA is TGCGCCAGCGGGACAGGGGAGGGAGAGCAGTACTTC.

This clone was observed a single time. The gene calls are TRBV5-6 and TRBJ2-7; 9 bases match TRBD2. From germline, CDR1 is SGHDT and CDR2 YYEEEE. This CDR3 is 16 amino acids long. Trimming at V came to 1 base and at J to 3 bases, leaving 8 bases not matched to a gene. The CDR3, as DNA: TGTGCCAGCAGCTTGAGTCCTAGCGGGATCCACTACGAGCAGTACTTC. Translation gives CASSLSPSGIHYEQYF. Based on the CDR3 plus reference TRBV5-6 and TRBJ2-7, the full variable domain is DAGVTQSPTHLIKTRGQQVTLRCSPKSGHDTVSWYQQALGQGPQFIFQYYEEEERQRGNFPDRFSGHQFPNYSSELNVNALLLGDSALYLCASSLSPSGIHYEQYFGPGTRLTVT.

This clone was recorded only once. The rearrangement joins TRBV5-4 to TRBJ1-6, with TRBD1 as a possible D gene (6 bases). Germline CDR1 SGHNT, CDR2 YYREEE (reference sequence). CDR3 length: 15 residues. The V end was cut by 0 bases, the J end by 9 bases, with 13 bases between. The CDR3 DNA follows: TGTGCCAGCAGCTTGGCAGGGGCCGAGGGTTCACCCCTCCACTTT. This codes for CASSLAGAEGSPLHF.

The chain has TRBV19 and TRBJ2-6, with 8 bases identical to TRBD1. Germline CDR1 LNHDA, CDR2 SQIVND (reference sequence). This CDR3 is 17 amino acids long. V was pared by 6 bases and J by 0 bases, with 7 bases of the junction left unmatched. CDR3 region: CASSPWDRHSGANVLTF. In DNA form, the CDR3 reads TGTGCCAGTAGCCCCTGGGACAGGCACTCTGGGGCCAACGTCCTGACTTTC.

The CDR3 DNA reads TGTGCCAGCAGCCAAGATTCGACAGGGCGGGCTTTCTTT. Translated: CASSQDSTGRAFF. This sequence joins TRBV3-1 (or the pseudogene TRBV3-2) and TRBJ1-1, with 7 bases aligning to TRBD1. The CDR3 is made up of 13 amino acids. Losses at the gene ends were 0 bases for V and 11 bases for J; bases not matched to a gene: 6. The V gene's germline CDR1 is LGHDT and CDR2 YNNKEL (reference sequence).

This chain joins TRBV30 and TRBJ2-4; 7 nucleotides match TRBD1. The CDR3 has 16 amino acids. Germline trimming cut 7 bases from V and 2 bases from J; bases unmatched to any gene: 14. Per germline, CDR1 GTSNPN and CDR2 SVGIG (reference sequence). CDR3 sequence (DNA): TGTGCCTATTCGGGACAGCCCGATTCGACCAAAAACATTCAGTACTTC. Amino acid sequence: CAYSGQPDSTKNIQYF.

This chain joins TRBV7-2 and TRBJ2-2, with 7 bases aligning to TRBD2. The length of the CDR3 is 15 residues. V was pared by 5 bases and J by 5 bases, with 8 bases of the junction left unmatched. Germline CDR1 and CDR2: SGHTA and FQGNSA. In DNA, the CDR3 is TGTGCCAGCAGCCCGGTGGGGGAGGGAACCGGGGAGCTGTTTTTT. This encodes CASSPVGEGTGELFF.

V usage is TRBV4-1 and J usage is TRBJ1-1; D ambiguous. V was clipped by 0 bases and J by 5 bases, with 16 bases between them. CDR3 length equals 16 residues. Germline V lookup: CDR1 MGHRA, CDR2 YSYEKL. For the CDR3, the DNA is TGCGCCAGCAGCCAAGAGGGAGGGTGGGGTAAGACTGAAGCTTTCTTT. Its translation: CASSQEGGWGKTEAFF.